This T cell receptor (beta chain) was retrieved from a study of cytomegalovirus exposure and HLA in healthy donors. Primers: 60 Vbeta forward and 13 Jbeta reverse. TCRdb's table, derived via immunoSEQ multiplex PCR, lists solely in-frame clones and lacks some. The data contain 65,000 to 90,000 clones, about two thirds of them singletons. In germline, CDR1 is PRHDT, CDR2 FYEKMQ (reference sequence). The length of the CDR3 is 13 residues. The V and J ends lost 7 bases and 6 bases respectively, with 16 bases between them. The TCR originated in a woman aged 40 to 49 in good health and CMV-seropositive. The sample taken for sequencing was PBMCs. The J gene is TRBJ2-7, the V gene TRBV13; tentatively, D is TRBD1 (5 bases). This CDR3 reads CASTTGSWREQYF. DNA of the CDR3: TGTGCCAGCACCACAGGTAGTTGGCGCGAGCAGTACTTC. Using reference TRBV13 and TRBJ2-7 for the parts outside the CDR3, the full variable domain is AAGVIQSPRHLIKEKRETATLKCYPIPRHDTVYWYQQGPGQDPQFLISFYEKMQSDKGSIPDRFSAQQFSDYHSELNMSSLELGDSALYFCASTTGSWREQYFGPGTRLTVT.